This T cell receptor (beta chain) appears in the sequencing data of a study of cytomegalovirus exposure and HLA in healthy donors. Despite likely unrecorded immune exposures, the donors were nominally healthy at the time of sampling. To note about this clone: The antigen remains unidentified.

PCR used 60 Vbeta primers and 13 Jbeta primers. Using immunoSEQ multiplex PCR, the repertoire was profiled, and TCRdb retains in-frame clones only, with some absent. The sample lists over 150,000 clones, about 80% occurring once. Study-wide findings and caveats: V- and J-gene trimming in TCR beta was tied to a missense DCLRE1C variant by an analysis performed later. Three CMV-associated chains proved CMV antigen-specific in vitro. Presence/absence analysis assumed near-uniform sequencing depth across donors.

The receptor was isolated from a man aged 40-49 years in good health and CMV-seronegative. The sample comprised PBMCs.

The CDR3 DNA reads as TGTGCCAGCAGCCCCTCCCTTCGGGGGCAGTACTTC. It specifies CASSPSLRGQYF. The chain employs TRBV6-6 and TRBJ2-7; tentatively, D is TRBD2 (5 bases). V gave up 6 bases and J gave up 9 bases, with 15 bases separating them. This CDR3 has 12 residues. Per germline, CDR1 MNHNY and CDR2 SVGAGI (reference sequence).